This T cell receptor beta chain comes out of a study of T cell clonality in common variable immunodeficiency. Sequencing input was equivalent genomic DNA from CVID and controls. Sequenced by immunoSEQ multiplex PCR; TCRdb stores in-frame clones only, minus some. The sample was found to contain some 28,000 clones, and every one recurs. Many counts were recorded for this clone. The sequence runs out 3 residues before the end of the CDR3; the remainder is reconstructed from the germline J gene. CDR1 is KGHSH and CDR2 is LQKENI in the germline V gene. The CDR3 loop spans 15 amino acids. With 3 bases removed from V and 7 bases from J, the gap between germline ends came to 15 bases.

The receptor's source is a person between 18 and 70 years old in good health. V is TRBV18 and J is TRBJ1-4; a weak D match, TRBD1 (5 bases). Sequenced material: peripheral blood mononuclear cells. The CDR3 DNA, read in part, is TGTGCCAGCTCACCGCGGGGCGGTAGGGGTGAAAAA. Translating it yields CASSPRGGRGEK. The entire CDR3 sequence reads CASSPRGGRGEKLFF.